This T cell receptor (beta chain) was captured in a study of OX40 agonist ivuxolimab in advanced cancers. With regard to the full study: Ivuxolimab, which targeted the costimulatory receptor OX40 (CD134), was an agonistic, fully human IgG2 monoclonal antibody. Intravenous ivuxolimab was administered to patients every 2 weeks at six dose levels: 0.01, 0.1, 0.3, 1.5, 3 and 10 mg/kg. Among the approximately 54 dose-escalation patients, around 19 had hepatocellular carcinoma, around 15 melanoma, 9 renal cell carcinoma and 9 head and neck cancer. In the dose-escalation cohort, 82.7% of patients were male, and the mean age was 60 years with a range of roughly 20 to 79. Patients were allowed to have had prior anti-PD-1, anti-PD-L1 or anti-CTLA-4 therapy, and 40% of the dose-escalation patients had been treated with checkpoint inhibitors. Three dose-escalation patients achieved partial responses, one with hepatocellular carcinoma and two with cutaneous melanoma. Peripheral TCRbeta sequencing aimed to test whether ivuxolimab altered TCR sequence diversity and caused clonal T-cell expansion. The monotherapy dose-escalation portion (N of about 50 patients) of the phase I ivuxolimab trial is reported in the paper.

For sequencing of the TCRbeta CDR3 region, genomic DNA was extracted from the sorted cells. TCRbeta CDR3 regions were sequenced using the immunoSEQ Assay. TCRdb carries this immuneACCESS record with in-frame sequences only. Its versions omit some clonotypes, under half of them owing to an unresolved V gene in the studies checked, with the rest unexplained. This sample comprises tens of thousands of clones, 85% to 95% of them detected only once. Of the sample, 9.5% to 12% falls within the top ten clones. To note about this clone: No antigen is known for it. There are no base qualities to consult, and no much larger clone falls within one base.

Patients with autoimmune disease history or receiving systemic immunosuppression were excluded from the trial. In every dose cohort, peripheral blood was drawn for TCR sequencing at baseline, cycle 4 day 1, and cycle 7 day 1. Samples were obtained from an open-label, multicenter, first-in-human phase I dose-escalation trial of ivuxolimab. Adults with locally advanced or metastatic melanoma, renal cell carcinoma, hepatocellular carcinoma or head and neck squamous cell carcinoma were enrolled in the trial. Before TCR sequencing, CD4+ and CD8+ T cells were separately sorted from peripheral blood. CDR1 SGHNT and CDR2 YYREEE were looked up in the germline V gene (reference sequence). The CDR3 runs 14 amino acids, cysteine and phenylalanine included. The DNA shown is the 42-base CDR3, in frame from base 1. The full study reports these points: On average, CD8+ T cells showed more expanded clones than CD4+ T cells after ivuxolimab. At doses from 0.1 to 3.0 mg/kg, clonal expansion was seen in both CD4+ and CD8+ blood T cells between baseline and week 6. The antigen specificity of the peripheral T cells that underwent clonal expansion was not determined. Low levels of normalized T-cell clonal expansion were also seen in some patients who did not respond. In the 0.1-3.0 mg/kg groups, partial responders were among the patients with the lowest normalized peripheral clonal expansion, particularly in CD8+ T cells.

In this chain, TRBV5-4 is recombined with TRBJ2-5, with TRBD2 identical over 10 junction bases. Judging by the DNA end, TRBJ2-7 fits better; the J call may be wrong. This receptor was taken from an adult with an advanced solid tumor such as melanoma, head and neck, liver or kidney cancer. Here the sequenced sample was CD4+ or CD8+ T cells sorted from blood, taken in a trial of the OX40 agonist ivuxolimab. In nucleotides, the sequence is TGTGCCAGCAGCAGGTGGGTAGCGGGAGGCGAGCAGTACTTC. Its translation reads: CASSRWVAGGEQYF.